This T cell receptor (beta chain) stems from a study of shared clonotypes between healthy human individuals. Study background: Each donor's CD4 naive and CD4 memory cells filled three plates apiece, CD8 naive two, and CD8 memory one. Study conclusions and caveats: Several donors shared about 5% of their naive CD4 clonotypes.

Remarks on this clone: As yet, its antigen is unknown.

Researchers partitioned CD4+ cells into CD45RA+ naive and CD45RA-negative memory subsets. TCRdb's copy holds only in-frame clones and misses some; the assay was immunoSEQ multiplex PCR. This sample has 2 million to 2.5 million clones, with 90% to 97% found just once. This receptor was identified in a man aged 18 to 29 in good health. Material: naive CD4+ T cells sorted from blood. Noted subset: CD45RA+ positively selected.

The CDR3 nucleotides are TGCGCCAGCAGCCAAGTCGGGGGGTCCATCTATGGCTACACCTTC. Translating it yields CASSQVGGSIYGYTF. The chain employs TRBV4-1 and TRBJ1-2; D perhaps matches TRBD1 (5 bases). Per germline, CDR1 MGHRA and CDR2 YSYEKL. With 1 base removed from V and 4 bases from J, the gap between germline ends came to 13 bases. The CDR3 is 15 amino acids.